The clone carrying this T cell receptor beta chain was seen ten or more times. Ranging in age from roughly 6 to 90, the donors were healthy Caucasian individuals from Russia. For the second PCR, which ran for roughly 7 to 11 cycles, a sample-barcoded 5' primer and a J-beta primer mix were used. Each cDNA molecule carried a tag from a template-switch adaptor that contained 12 random nucleotides. TCRdb re-derived calls from the 5' RACE reads in MiXCR, one entry per CDR3 protein. The sample consists of about 640,000 distinct CDR3 sequences, around 31% of them appearing once. The germline V gene has CDR1 SGHAT and CDR2 FQNNGV. The CDR3 contains 11 residues. V was trimmed by 1 base and J by 8 bases, leaving 5 bases between them. This sample was taken from a study of blood T cells in healthy people across ages.

Material for sequencing was blood. The J gene is TRBJ1-2, the V gene TRBV11-2; D remains unclear. The receptor comes from an elderly woman in good health. For the CDR3, the DNA is TGTGCCAGCAGCTTAGGTCAGGGCTACACCTTC. Translating it yields CASSLGQGYTF.